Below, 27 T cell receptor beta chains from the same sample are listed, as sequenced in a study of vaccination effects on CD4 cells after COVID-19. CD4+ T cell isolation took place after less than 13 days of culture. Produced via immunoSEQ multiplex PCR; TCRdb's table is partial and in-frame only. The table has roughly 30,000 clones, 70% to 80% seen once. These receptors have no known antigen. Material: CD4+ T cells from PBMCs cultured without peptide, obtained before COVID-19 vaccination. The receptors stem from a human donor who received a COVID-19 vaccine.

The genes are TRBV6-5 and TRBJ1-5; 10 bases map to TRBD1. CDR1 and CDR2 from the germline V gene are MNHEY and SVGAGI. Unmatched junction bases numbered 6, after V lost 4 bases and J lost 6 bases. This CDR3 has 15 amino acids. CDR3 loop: CASSWTGGFGQPQHF. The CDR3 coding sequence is TGTGCCAGCAGTTGGACAGGGGGTTTCGGTCAGCCCCAGCATTTT.

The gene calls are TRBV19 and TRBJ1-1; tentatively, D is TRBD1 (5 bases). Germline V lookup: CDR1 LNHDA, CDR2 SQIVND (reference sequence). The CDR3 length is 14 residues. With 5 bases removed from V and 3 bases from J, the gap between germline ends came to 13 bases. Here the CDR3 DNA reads TGTGCCAGTAGTCCCTGGGGGACTTACACTGAAGCTTTCTTT. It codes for CASSPWGTYTEAFF.

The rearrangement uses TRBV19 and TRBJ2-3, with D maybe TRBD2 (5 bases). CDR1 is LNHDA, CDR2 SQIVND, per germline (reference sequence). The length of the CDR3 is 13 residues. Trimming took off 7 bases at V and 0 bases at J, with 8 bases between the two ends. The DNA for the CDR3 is TGTGCCAGTATTCAGCGGAGCACAGATACGCAGTATTTT. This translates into CASIQRSTDTQYF.

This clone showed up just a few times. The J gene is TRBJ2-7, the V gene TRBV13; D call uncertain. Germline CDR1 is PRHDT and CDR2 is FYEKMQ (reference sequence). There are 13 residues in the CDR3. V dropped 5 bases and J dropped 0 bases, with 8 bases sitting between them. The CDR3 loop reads CASSPAFSYEQYF. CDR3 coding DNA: TGTGCCAGCAGCCCAGCCTTCTCCTACGAGCAGTACTTC.

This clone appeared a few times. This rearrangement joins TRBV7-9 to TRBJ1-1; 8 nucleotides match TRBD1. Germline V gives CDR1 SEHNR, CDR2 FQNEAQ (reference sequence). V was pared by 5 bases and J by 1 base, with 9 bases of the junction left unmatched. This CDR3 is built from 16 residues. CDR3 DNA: TGTGCCAGCAGCCGTGGACAGGGCGAGAGGAACACTGAAGCTTTCTTT. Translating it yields CASSRGQGERNTEAFF. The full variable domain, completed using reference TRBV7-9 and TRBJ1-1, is DTGVSQNPRHKITKRGQNVTFRCDPISEHNRLYWYRQTLGQGPEFLTYFQNEAQLEKSRLLSDRFSAERPKGSFSTLEIQRTEQGDSAMYLCASSRGQGERNTEAFFGQGTRLTVV.

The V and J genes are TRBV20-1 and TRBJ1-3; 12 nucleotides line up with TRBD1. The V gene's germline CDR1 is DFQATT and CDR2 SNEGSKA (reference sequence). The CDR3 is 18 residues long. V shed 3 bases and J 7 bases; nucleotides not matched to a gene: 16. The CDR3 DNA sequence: TGCAGTGCTAGTGTAAACCGACACTCCGGGACAGGGGGCAACACCATATATTTT. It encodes CSASVNRHSGTGGNTIYF.

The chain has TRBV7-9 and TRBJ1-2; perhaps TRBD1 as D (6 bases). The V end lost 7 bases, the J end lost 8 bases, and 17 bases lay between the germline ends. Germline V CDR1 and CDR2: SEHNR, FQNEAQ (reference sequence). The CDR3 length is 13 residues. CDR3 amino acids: CASTDRQVGGYTF. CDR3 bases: TGTGCCAGCACCGATCGACAGGTCGGAGGCTACACCTTC. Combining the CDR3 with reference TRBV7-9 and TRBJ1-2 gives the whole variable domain DTGVSQNPRHKITKRGQNVTFRCDPISEHNRLYWYRQTLGQGPEFLTYFQNEAQLEKSRLLSDRFSAERPKGSFSTLEIQRTEQGDSAMYLCASTDRQVGGYTFGSGTRLTVV.

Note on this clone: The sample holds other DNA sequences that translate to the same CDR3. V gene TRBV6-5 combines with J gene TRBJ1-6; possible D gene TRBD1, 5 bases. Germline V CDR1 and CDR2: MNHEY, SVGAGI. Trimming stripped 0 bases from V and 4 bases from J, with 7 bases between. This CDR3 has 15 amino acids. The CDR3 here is CASSYSTVYNSPLHF. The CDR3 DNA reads TGTGCCAGCAGTTACTCGACAGTGTATAATTCACCCCTCCACTTT.

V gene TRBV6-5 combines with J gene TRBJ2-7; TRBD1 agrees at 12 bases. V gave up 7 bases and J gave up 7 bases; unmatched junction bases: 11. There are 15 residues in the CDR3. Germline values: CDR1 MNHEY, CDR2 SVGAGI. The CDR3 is CASTQPGQGAREQYF. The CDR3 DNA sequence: TGTGCCAGCACACAACCGGGACAGGGGGCGCGAGAGCAGTACTTC.

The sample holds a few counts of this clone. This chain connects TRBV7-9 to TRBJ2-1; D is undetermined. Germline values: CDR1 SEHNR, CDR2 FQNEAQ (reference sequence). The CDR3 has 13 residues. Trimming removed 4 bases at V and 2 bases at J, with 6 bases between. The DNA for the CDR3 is TGTGCCAGCAGCTCCATCGCCTACAATGAGCAGTTCTTC. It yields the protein CASSSIAYNEQFF.

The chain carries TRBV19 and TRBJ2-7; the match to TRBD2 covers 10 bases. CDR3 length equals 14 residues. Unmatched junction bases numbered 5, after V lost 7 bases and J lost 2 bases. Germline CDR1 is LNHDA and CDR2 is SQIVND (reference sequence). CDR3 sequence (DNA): TGTGCCAGTACCTCTAGCGGGAGTACCTACGAGCAGTACTTC. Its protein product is CASTSSGSTYEQYF.

CDR3 nucleotides: TGTGCCAGCAGCTTGCATTCCACTAGCCCACCGGGGAATGAGCAGTTCTTC. Its translation is CASSLHSTSPPGNEQFF. The chain combines TRBV3-1 (or the pseudogene TRBV3-2) with TRBJ2-1, with a weak D call TRBD2 (6 bases). The CDR3 is made up of 17 amino acids. Per the germline V gene, CDR1 is LGHDT and CDR2 is YNNKEL (reference sequence). Between the trimmed V and J ends, which lost 5 bases and 7 bases, there was a span of 24 bases.

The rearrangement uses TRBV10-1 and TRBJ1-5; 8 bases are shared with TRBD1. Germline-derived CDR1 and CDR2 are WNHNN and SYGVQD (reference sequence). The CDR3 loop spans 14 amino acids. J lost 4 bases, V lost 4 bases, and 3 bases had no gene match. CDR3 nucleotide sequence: TGCGCCAGCAGTGGAACAGGGGGGAATCAGCCCCAGCATTTT. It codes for CASSGTGGNQPQHF.

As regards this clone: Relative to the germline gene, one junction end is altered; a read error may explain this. CDR3: CASRQGIGQPAQYF. The CDR3 nucleotides read TGTGCCAGCAGACAAGGAATAGGGCAACCCGCCCAGTACTTC. The chain uses TRBV3-1 (or the pseudogene TRBV3-2) and TRBJ2-5; D is undetermined. The CDR3 has 14 amino acids. Looked up from germline, CDR1 is LGHDT and CDR2 is YNNKEL (reference sequence).

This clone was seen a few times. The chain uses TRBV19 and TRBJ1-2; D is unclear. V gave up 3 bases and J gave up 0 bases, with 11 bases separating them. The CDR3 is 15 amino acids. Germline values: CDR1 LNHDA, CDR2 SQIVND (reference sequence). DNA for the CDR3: TGTGCCAGTAGTATTTTTGGGGAAGCTAACTATGGCTACACCTTC. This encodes CASSIFGEANYGYTF.

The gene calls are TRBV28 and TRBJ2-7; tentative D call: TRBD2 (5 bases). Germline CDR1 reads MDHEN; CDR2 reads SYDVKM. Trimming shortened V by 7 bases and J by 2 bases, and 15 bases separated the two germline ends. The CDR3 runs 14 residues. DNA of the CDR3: TGTGCCAGCACCGTAGCGAGGGAAACCTACGAGCAGTACTTC. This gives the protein CASTVARETYEQYF.

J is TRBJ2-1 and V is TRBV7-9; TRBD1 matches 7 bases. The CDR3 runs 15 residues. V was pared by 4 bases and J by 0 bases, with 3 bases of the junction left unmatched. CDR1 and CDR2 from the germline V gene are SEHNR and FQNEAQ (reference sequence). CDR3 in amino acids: CASSSGQSSYNEQFF. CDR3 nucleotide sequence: TGTGCCAGCAGCTCGGGACAGAGCTCCTACAATGAGCAGTTCTTC.

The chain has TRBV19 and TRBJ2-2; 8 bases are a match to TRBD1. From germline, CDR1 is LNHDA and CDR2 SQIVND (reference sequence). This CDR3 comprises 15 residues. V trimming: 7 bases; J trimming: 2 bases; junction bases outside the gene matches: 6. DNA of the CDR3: TGTGCCAGTACAACAGGGGGTTCAAACACCGGGGAGCTGTTTTTT. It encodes CASTTGGSNTGELFF.

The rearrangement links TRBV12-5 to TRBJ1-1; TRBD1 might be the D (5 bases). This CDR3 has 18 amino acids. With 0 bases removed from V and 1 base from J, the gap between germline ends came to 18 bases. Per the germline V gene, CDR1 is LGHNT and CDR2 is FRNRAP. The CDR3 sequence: CASGLVRFDSLRNTEAFF. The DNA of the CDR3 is TGTGCTAGTGGTTTGGTACGATTCGACAGCCTAAGGAACACTGAAGCTTTCTTT.

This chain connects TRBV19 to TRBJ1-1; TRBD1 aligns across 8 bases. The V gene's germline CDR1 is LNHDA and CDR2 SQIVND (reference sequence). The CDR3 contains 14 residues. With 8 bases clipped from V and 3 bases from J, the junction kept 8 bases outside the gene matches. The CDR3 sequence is CASRTGGGYTEAFF. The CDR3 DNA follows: TGTGCCAGTCGCACAGGGGGAGGGTACACTGAAGCTTTCTTT. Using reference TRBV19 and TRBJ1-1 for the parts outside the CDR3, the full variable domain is DGGITQSPKYLFRKEGQNVTLSCEQNLNHDAMYWYRQDPGQGLRLIYYSQIVNDFQKGDIAEGYSVSREKKESFPLTVTSAQKNPTAFYLCASRTGGGYTEAFFGQGTRLTVV.

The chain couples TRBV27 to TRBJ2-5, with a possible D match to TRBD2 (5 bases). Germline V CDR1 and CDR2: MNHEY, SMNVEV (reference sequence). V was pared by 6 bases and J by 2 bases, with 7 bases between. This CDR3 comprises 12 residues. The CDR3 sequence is CASRGVQETQYF. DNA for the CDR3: TGTGCCAGCAGGGGAGTTCAAGAGACCCAGTACTTC.

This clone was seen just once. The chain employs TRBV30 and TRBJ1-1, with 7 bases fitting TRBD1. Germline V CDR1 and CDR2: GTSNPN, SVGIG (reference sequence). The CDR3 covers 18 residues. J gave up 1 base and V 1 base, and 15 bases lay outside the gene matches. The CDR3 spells CAWSGGFLNRGQNTEAFF. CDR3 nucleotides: TGTGCCTGGAGTGGAGGATTCTTGAACAGGGGTCAGAACACTGAAGCTTTCTTT.

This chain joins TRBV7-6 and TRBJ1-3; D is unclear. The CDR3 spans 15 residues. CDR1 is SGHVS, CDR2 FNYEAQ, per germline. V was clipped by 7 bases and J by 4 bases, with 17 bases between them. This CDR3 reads CASTPSPALGNTIYF. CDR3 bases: TGTGCCAGCACCCCAAGCCCGGCACTCGGAAACACCATATATTTT.

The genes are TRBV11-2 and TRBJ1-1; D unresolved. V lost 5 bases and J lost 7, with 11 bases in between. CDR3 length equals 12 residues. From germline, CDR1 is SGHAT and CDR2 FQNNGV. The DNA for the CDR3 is TGTGCCAGCAGCGGGTACGGGATTGAAGCTTTCTTT. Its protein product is CASSGYGIEAFF.

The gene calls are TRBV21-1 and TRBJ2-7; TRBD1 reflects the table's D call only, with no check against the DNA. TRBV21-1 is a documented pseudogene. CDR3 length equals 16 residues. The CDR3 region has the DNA TGTGCCAGCAGCAAAGAGGGGGACAGGGGTAGGAACGAGCAGTACTTC. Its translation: CASSKEGDRGRNEQYF.

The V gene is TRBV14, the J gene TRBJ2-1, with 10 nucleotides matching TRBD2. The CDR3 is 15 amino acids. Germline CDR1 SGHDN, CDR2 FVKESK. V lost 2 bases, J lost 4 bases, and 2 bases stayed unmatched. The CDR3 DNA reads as TGTGCCAGCAGCCAACTAGCGGGAGCGTACAATGAGCAGTTCTTC. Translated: CASSQLAGAYNEQFF.

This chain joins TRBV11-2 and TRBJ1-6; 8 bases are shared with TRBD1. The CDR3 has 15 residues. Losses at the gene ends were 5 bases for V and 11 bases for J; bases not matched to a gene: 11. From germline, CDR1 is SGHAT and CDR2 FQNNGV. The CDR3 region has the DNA TGTGCCAGCAGCCCATTGACAGGGGATAGGACACCCCTCCACTTT. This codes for CASSPLTGDRTPLHF.